This is a list of T cell receptor beta chains from one sample in a study of OX40 agonist ivuxolimab in advanced cancers. Using immunoSEQ multiplex PCR, the repertoire was profiled, and TCRdb retains in-frame clones only, with some absent. The sample has approximately 99,000 clones, approximately 94% seen once. The sample here was CD4+ or CD8+ T cells sorted from blood, taken in a trial of the OX40 agonist ivuxolimab. These receptors originate from an adult with an advanced solid tumor such as melanoma, head and neck, liver or kidney cancer. Both conserved end residues are part of each CDR3. D genes are given only for firm matches. Clone size, where shown, is once, few, many, or a class for clones that have expanded.

D gene,V gene,clone size,J gene,CDR3 protein,CDR3 DNA
TRBD1,TRBV28,-,TRBJ2-7,CASSLDRVAYEQYF,TGTGCCAGCAGTTTAGACAGGGTCGCCTACGAGCAGTACTTC
-,TRBV9,-,TRBJ1-1,CASSPQTVNTEAFF,TGTGCCAGCAGCCCACAGACAGTGAACACTGAAGCTTTCTTT
-,TRBV6-5,few,TRBJ1-2,CASSYSNSYGYTF,TGTGCCAGCAGTTACTCGAACAGCTATGGCTACACCTTC
TRBD1,TRBV28,-,TRBJ1-4,CASSSGQGNEKLFF,TGTGCCAGCAGTTCGGGACAGGGTAATGAAAAACTGTTTTTT
-,TRBV7-2,-,TRBJ1-2,CASRRGGFDGYTF,TGTGCCAGCAGGCGGGGGGGCTTCGATGGCTACACCTTC
-,TRBV25-1,-,TRBJ1-4,CASSEGGRSLNEKLFF,TGTGCCAGCAGTGAAGGGGGACGGTCGCTTAATGAAAAACTGTTTTTT
-,TRBV6-5,-,TRBJ1-2,CASRPERSGYGYTF,TGTGCCAGCCGCCCCGAGAGGTCGGGGTATGGCTACACCTTC
-,TRBV29-1,-,TRBJ1-4,CSVEAPSAKLFF,TGCAGCGTTGAAGCCCCTTCTGCAAAACTGTTTTTT
TRBD1,TRBV2,-,TRBJ2-2,CAIPTKGPGGTGELFF,TGTGCCATCCCCACCAAAGGACCAGGGGGCACCGGGGAGCTGTTTTTT
-,TRBV4-3,-,TRBJ2-3,CASRQTPSTDTQYF,TGCGCCAGCAGACAGACTCCCAGCACAGATACGCAGTATTTT
-,TRBV5-1,-,TRBJ1-2,CASSSSSGGDGYTF,TGCGCCAGCAGCTCCTCGAGTGGGGGGGATGGCTACACCTTC
-,TRBV4-3,-,TRBJ1-6,CASSLLGGMDGSPLHF,TGCGCCAGCAGCCTATTAGGGGGGATGGACGGTTCACCCCTCCACTTT
TRBD2,TRBV5-1,-,TRBJ2-5,CASSLGAGAETQYF,TGCGCCAGCAGCTTGGGAGCGGGAGCTGAGACCCAGTACTTC
-,TRBV19,-,TRBJ1-6,CASSITTGINNSPLHF,TGTGCCAGTAGTATCACCACAGGGATTAATAATTCACCCCTCCACTTT
-,TRBV18,-,TRBJ1-1,CASSPQSGQGRGAFF,TGTGCCAGCTCACCACAATCGGGGCAGGGGCGCGGGGCTTTCTTT
TRBD1,TRBV5-1,-,TRBJ2-3,CASSARQGTTDTQYF,TGCGCCAGCAGCGCAAGACAGGGAACCACAGATACGCAGTATTTT
TRBD1,TRBV6-6,-,TRBJ1-1,CASRPQGVSEAFF,TGTGCCAGCAGACCCCAGGGGGTGTCTGAAGCTTTCTTT
-,TRBV18,once,TRBJ2-7,CASSPPRGQNQIYEQYF,TGTGCCAGCTCACCACCGAGGGGCCAGAACCAGATCTACGAGCAGTACTTC
-,TRBV10-1,-,TRBJ1-1,CASSSMPNTEAFF,TGCGCCAGCTCTTCTATGCCGAACACTGAAGCTTTCTTT
-,TRBV10-1,-,TRBJ2-5,CASSDGAGALETQYF,TGCGCCAGCAGTGATGGGGCGGGGGCCCTAGAGACCCAGTACTTC
-,TRBV6-6,-,TRBJ2-7,CASSFLTGGVTYEQYF,TGTGCCAGCAGTTTCCTCACAGGGGGGGTTACCTACGAGCAGTACTTC
TRBD2,TRBV7-2,-,TRBJ2-5,CASSFTAGGLQETQYF,TGTGCCAGCAGTTTTACAGCGGGGGGCCTGCAAGAGACCCAGTACTTC
-,TRBV4-1,once,TRBJ1-6,CASSTQLGNSPLHF,TGCGCCAGCAGCACCCAGTTGGGCAATTCACCCCTCCACTTT
-,TRBV27,-,TRBJ1-5,CASSYRVGNQPQHF,TGTGCCAGCAGTTACAGGGTCGGCAATCAGCCCCAGCATTTT
-,TRBV12-5,-,TRBJ2-1,CASGFHPGPRSYNEQFF,TGTGCTAGTGGTTTCCATCCGGGACCCCGCTCCTACAATGAGCAGTTCTTC
TRBD2,TRBV11-2,-,TRBJ2-7,CASSSTSGTYEQYF,TGTGCCAGCAGCTCAACTAGCGGAACCTACGAGCAGTACTTC
-,TRBV21-1,-,TRBJ2-5,CASSPSGTALEETQYF,TGTGCCAGCAGTCCTTCCGGGACGGCTTTGGAAGAGACCCAGTACTTC
-,TRBV6-5,-,TRBJ1-2,CASSYSRGYYGYTF,TGTGCCAGCAGTTACTCGCGAGGTTACTATGGCTACACCTTC
-,TRBV7-9,-,TRBJ2-5,CASSSHTGRETQYF,TGTGCCAGCAGCTCCCACACAGGGAGGGAGACCCAGTACTTC
TRBD1,TRBV2,-,TRBJ1-1,CASSGEGQLAAFF,TGTGCCAGCAGTGGAGAGGGACAGCTTGCCGCTTTCTTT
-,TRBV28,-,TRBJ2-7,CASSLGRWGLRSSYEQYF,TGTGCCAGCAGCCTGGGGAGGTGGGGTCTAAGGAGCTCCTACGAGCAGTACTTC
TRBD1,TRBV5-1,-,TRBJ2-2,CASSLGTGNTGELFF,TGCGCCAGCAGCTTGGGGACAGGTAACACCGGGGAGCTGTTTTTT
-,TRBV6-5,-,TRBJ2-2,CASRWGSGTGELFF,TGTGCCAGCAGGTGGGGAAGCGGCACCGGGGAGCTGTTTTTT
TRBD2,TRBV29-1,once,TRBJ2-1,CSVEEYLLAGGPGEQFF,TGCAGCGTTGAGGAGTACTTACTAGCGGGAGGGCCAGGTGAGCAGTTCTTC
-,TRBV6-5,-,TRBJ2-6,CASSYVGTHNVLTF,TGTGCCAGCAGTTACGTAGGGACCCACAACGTCCTGACTTTC
-,TRBV4-3,once,TRBJ1-4,CASSQAGAGGVAFDEKLFF,TGCGCCAGCAGCCAAGCGGGTGCGGGGGGAGTAGCCTTCGATGAAAAACTGTTTTTT
-,TRBV4-1,-,TRBJ1-1,CASSLPIPGQKLPNTEAFF,TGCGCCAGCAGCCTCCCCATTCCGGGACAAAAGCTTCCGAACACTGAAGCTTTCTTT
-,TRBV5-6,once,TRBJ2-5,CASSPGRLQETQYF,TGTGCCAGCAGCCCCGGACGGCTACAAGAGACCCAGTACTTC
TRBD2,TRBV18,-,TRBJ2-1,CASSLGLAGNEQFF,TGTGCCAGCTCCCTGGGACTAGCGGGCAATGAGCAGTTCTTC
-,TRBV14,-,TRBJ1-3,CASSYDLGLRGRGAGNTIYF,TGTGCCAGCAGTTACGATCTTGGACTACGGGGGCGAGGAGCTGGAAACACCATATATTTT
-,TRBV11-2,-,TRBJ2-1,CASSLGPGFNDEQFF,TGTGCCAGCAGCCTGGGGCCAGGGTTCAACGATGAGCAGTTCTTC
-,TRBV19,-,TRBJ2-1,CASSRSESNEQFF,TGTGCCAGTAGTCGTAGCGAGTCAAATGAGCAGTTCTTC
-,TRBV6-5,once,TRBJ1-2,CASSYRQAPLEGGYTF,TGTGCCAGCAGTTACAGGCAGGCGCCCTTGGAGGGTGGCTACACCTTC
TRBD1,TRBV11-2,-,TRBJ1-1,CASSPTGILVAFF,TGTGCCAGCAGCCCGACAGGGATACTTGTAGCTTTCTTT
-,TRBV7-6,-,TRBJ2-3,CASSPSATDTQYF,TGTGCCAGCAGCCCCAGCGCCACAGATACGCAGTATTTT
-,TRBV4-2,-,TRBJ2-1,CASSLTSGDEQFF,TGTGCCAGCAGCTTGACTAGTGGCGATGAGCAGTTCTTC
TRBD1,TRBV5-1,-,TRBJ1-2,CASSFGDRVNYGYTF,TGCGCCAGCAGCTTTGGGGACAGGGTTAACTATGGCTACACCTTC
-,TRBV6-6,-,TRBJ1-3,CASSYSIVSLGNTIYF,TGTGCCAGCAGTTACTCGATTGTCAGCCTGGGCAACACCATATATTTT
-,TRBV4-3,-,TRBJ1-3,CASSQDPGISSGNTIYF,TGCGCCAGCAGCCAAGACCCAGGTATTAGCTCTGGAAACACCATATATTTT
-,TRBV5-6,once,TRBJ1-2,CASSPRGDGYTF,TGTGCCAGCAGCCCGAGGGGGGATGGCTACACCTTC
-,TRBV7-3,-,TRBJ1-6,CASSPNSGSPLHF,TGTGCCAGCAGCCCTAACTCCGGGTCACCCCTCCACTTT
TRBD1,TRBV18,-,TRBJ2-7,CASSAGGEFYEQYF,TGTGCCAGCTCAGCAGGGGGCGAATTTTACGAGCAGTACTTC
-,TRBV10-2,-,TRBJ1-1,CASSARGANTEAFF,TGCGCCAGCAGTGCAAGGGGGGCGAACACTGAAGCTTTCTTT
-,TRBV27,-,TRBJ1-1,CASSYNRLSNTEAFF,TGTGCCAGCAGTTACAACCGATTGAGTAACACTGAAGCTTTCTTT
-,TRBV30,-,TRBJ2-2,CAWTRGPRPGELFF,TGTGCCTGGACTAGGGGACCGCGGCCCGGGGAGCTGTTTTTT
TRBD1,TRBV19,-,TRBJ2-7,CASSRTGQGYEQYF,TGTGCCAGTAGCAGAACGGGACAGGGGTACGAGCAGTACTTC
-,TRBV4-3,-,TRBJ1-6,CASSQELSSYNSPLHF,TGCGCCAGCAGCCAAGAACTGAGCTCCTATAATTCACCCCTCCACTTT
-,TRBV28,-,TRBJ1-1,CASIRPGGSQAFF,TGTGCCAGCATTCGTCCGGGGGGCTCCCAAGCTTTCTTT
-,TRBV5-1,-,TRBJ2-5,CASSLAITRETQYF,TGCGCCAGCAGCTTGGCTATAACCCGGGAGACCCAGTACTTC